Presented here are 20 T cell receptor beta chains from one specimen sequenced in a study of blood T cell repertoires in COVID-19. Data came from immunoSEQ multiplex PCR; TCRdb stores just in-frame clones and leaves some out. The repertoire includes about 150,000 clones, 80% to 90% of them detected once, and roughly 6.1% sits in the top ten. Sequencing was done on a sample of peripheral blood. The receptor source for this set is an elderly man with acute or convalescent COVID-19.

J is TRBJ2-5 and V is TRBV18; no clear D gene. CDR1 is KGHSH, CDR2 LQKENI, per germline. The CDR3 sequence is 13 residues long. Trimming removed 3 bases from V and 3 bases from J, with 8 bases in between. The CDR3 DNA reads as TGTGCCAGCTCACCCCAGATGGAAGAGACCCAGTACTTC. Translated, it gives CASSPQMEETQYF.

This chain links TRBV4-2 with TRBJ2-1; TRBD2 is a possible D gene (6 bases). The CDR3 sequence is 16 residues long. Germline CDR1 and CDR2: LGHNA and YNFKEQ. The V and J ends lost 0 bases and 5 bases respectively, with 14 bases between them. CDR3 nucleotides: TGTGCCAGCAGCCAAGAGCAAGCTGGGGGGAACAATGAGCAGTTCTTC. It translates to CASSQEQAGGNNEQFF.

This rearrangement joins TRBV28 to TRBJ2-1; 8 bases map to TRBD1. This CDR3 region has 22 residues. V lost 4 bases, J lost 0 bases, and 23 bases stayed unmatched. CDR1 is MDHEN, CDR2 SYDVKM, per germline. CDR3 nucleotide sequence: TGTGCCAGCAGTTCCCCCAGGACAGGGTTTGAGGGGACAGTAAGCTCCTACAATGAGCAGTTCTTC. The encoded protein is CASSSPRTGFEGTVSSYNEQFF. The whole variable domain, remainder taken from reference TRBV28 and TRBJ2-1, is DVKVTQSSRYLVKRTGEKVFLECVQDMDHENMFWYRQDPGLGLRLIYFSYDVKMKEKGDIPEGYSVSREKKERFSLILESASTNQTSMYLCASSSPRTGFEGTVSSYNEQFFGPGTRLTVL.

The count of this clone is one. The chain carries TRBV9 and TRBJ1-6; D unresolved. The CDR3 contains 17 residues. Germline V gene sequence: CDR1 SGDLS, CDR2 YYNGEE. V dropped 0 bases and J dropped 0 bases, with 10 bases sitting between them. The CDR3 DNA reads TGTGCCAGCAGCGTAGGTCGGCGGAGCTCCTATAATTCACCCCTCCACTTT. Translating gives CASSVGRRSSYNSPLHF.

The V and J genes are TRBV6-2 or TRBV6-3 and TRBJ2-1; D possibly corresponds to TRBD2 (5 bases). The V gene's germline CDR1 is MNHEY and CDR2 SVGEGT. V lost 5 bases, J lost 6 bases, and 17 bases lay in between. CDR3 length equals 15 residues. This CDR3 reads CASSPAQLGGNEQFF. CDR3 nucleotide sequence: TGTGCCAGCAGTCCGGCCCAGTTAGGAGGCAATGAGCAGTTCTTC.

The V call is TRBV6-6, the J call TRBJ2-2; D possibly corresponds to TRBD2 (5 bases). The CDR3 has 14 residues. V was trimmed by 0 bases and J by 8 bases, leaving 10 bases between them. Germline CDR1 reads MNHNY; CDR2 reads SVGAGI (reference sequence). The DNA of the CDR3 is TGTGCCAGCAGTTACTCCGGGGATCGGGGGGAGCTGTTTTTT. Amino acids: CASSYSGDRGELFF.

V and J are TRBV13 and TRBJ2-7; 10 positions agree with TRBD1. Germline values: CDR1 PRHDT, CDR2 FYEKMQ (reference sequence). The CDR3 has 16 amino acids. The V gene end was trimmed by 4 bases and the J gene end by 5 bases; junction bases not matched to a gene: 11. The CDR3 sequence: CASSSPRDRGVHEQYF. The DNA of the CDR3 is TGTGCCAGCAGCTCCCCGCGGGACAGGGGAGTTCACGAGCAGTACTTC.

This chain joins TRBV7-2 and TRBJ2-3, with D tentatively TRBD1 (5 bases). Deletions cut 3 bases from V and 1 base from J, with 11 bases between. Germline-derived CDR1 and CDR2 are SGHTA and FQGNSA. This CDR3 region has 15 residues. CDR3 nucleotides: TGTGCCAGCAGCTTTAAAGGGGCCCGCACAGATACGCAGTATTTT. Translation: CASSFKGARTDTQYF.

Regarding this clone: The same CDR3 also results from other DNA sequences found in this sample. The CDR3 DNA is TGTGCCAGCAGGGCCGGGACTGGATCCTACAATGAGCAGTTCTTC. This codes for CASRAGTGSYNEQFF. The chain is built from TRBV27 and TRBJ2-1, with a tentative D call TRBD2 (6 bases). CDR1 is MNHEY, CDR2 SMNVEV, per germline (reference sequence). The V and J ends lost 6 bases and 1 base respectively, with 13 bases between them. The CDR3 consists of 15 residues.

This chain links TRBV5-1 with TRBJ2-3, with D unclear. V was cut by 0 bases and J by 2 bases, with 7 bases left in between. From germline, CDR1 is SGHRS and CDR2 YFSETQ. CDR3 size: 14 residues. As DNA, the CDR3 is TGCGCCAGCAGCTTGGTCGACTTCACAGATACGCAGTATTTT. This gives the protein CASSLVDFTDTQYF.

This chain joins TRBV5-4 and TRBJ1-1, with 9 positions matching TRBD1. This CDR3 comprises 13 residues. J was trimmed by 6 bases and V by 4 bases; bases with no gene match: 4. Germline V gene sequence: CDR1 SGHNT, CDR2 YYREEE (reference sequence). The CDR3 bases are TGTGCCAGCAGCACTTACAGGGGGCCTGAAGCTTTCTTT. Protein product: CASSTYRGPEAFF. The variable domain in full, with the rest retrieved from reference TRBV5-4 and TRBJ1-1, is ETGVTQSPTHLIKTRGQQVTLRCSSQSGHNTVSWYQQALGQGPQFIFQYYREEENGRGNFPPRFSGLQFPNYSSELNVNALELDDSALYLCASSTYRGPEAFFGQGTRLTVV.

This sequence joins TRBV10-3 and TRBJ2-7; unclear D gene. Germline assignment: CDR1 ENHRY and CDR2 SYGVKD. CDR3 size: 14 residues. Between the trimmed V and J ends, which lost 2 bases and 2 bases, there was a span of 10 bases. In nucleotides, the CDR3 is TGTGCCATCAGTGAGCCGGCAGGAACCTACGAGCAGTACTTC. Protein: CAISEPAGTYEQYF.

The chain employs TRBV18 and TRBJ1-3; D is ambiguous. V lost 2 bases and J 0 bases, leaving 14 bases between the germline ends. This CDR3 has 17 residues. CDR1 and CDR2 (germline): KGHSH, LQKENI. For the CDR3, the DNA is TGTGCCAGCTCACCATTGGGAGCACCGAGCTCTGGAAACACCATATATTTT. Its translation: CASSPLGAPSSGNTIYF.

This clone has just one count. This chain connects TRBV7-9 to TRBJ1-4; D might be TRBD1 (5 bases). This CDR3 spans 16 amino acids. The germline gives CDR1 SEHNR, CDR2 FQNEAQ (reference sequence). Trimming shortened V by 5 bases and J by 4 bases, and 17 bases separated the two germline ends. CDR3 sequence: CASSPEPEGSNEKLFF. DNA of the CDR3: TGTGCCAGCAGCCCCGAACCGGAGGGGAGTAATGAAAAACTGTTTTTT.

The V and J genes are TRBV28 and TRBJ1-4; 7 bases match TRBD1. V was pared by 5 bases and J by 10 bases, with 4 bases of the junction left unmatched. CDR1 is MDHEN and CDR2 is SYDVKM in the germline V gene. CDR3 length: 12 amino acids. The CDR3 spells CASSPSGGKLFF. The CDR3 DNA is TGTGCCAGCAGTCCGTCAGGGGGAAAACTGTTTTTT.

V is TRBV5-6 and J is TRBJ1-1, with D perhaps matching TRBD1 (6 bases). The V end was cut by 1 base, the J end by 6 bases, with 16 bases between. The CDR3 contains 15 residues. In germline, CDR1 is SGHDT, CDR2 YYEEEE. The CDR3 spells CASSLPTGTVPEAFF. CDR3 DNA: TGTGCCAGCAGCTTGCCCACAGGGACGGTTCCTGAAGCTTTCTTT.

The J gene is TRBJ2-1, the V gene TRBV2; a possible D gene is TRBD1 (6 bases). Germline V gene lookup returns CDR1 SNHLY and CDR2 FYNNEI. The CDR3 has 12 residues. Trimming removed 3 bases at V and 10 bases at J, with 10 bases between. The CDR3 sequence is CASSEGAGEQFF. The CDR3 DNA reads as TGTGCCAGCAGTGAGGGGGCCGGGGAGCAGTTCTTC.

The chain employs TRBV5-4 and TRBJ2-2; TRBD2 agrees at 12 bases. Germline V gene sequence: CDR1 SGHNT, CDR2 YYREEE (reference sequence). This CDR3 comprises 15 residues. The V segment lost 2 bases and the J segment 6 bases; nucleotides outside the gene matches: 2. CDR3 amino acids: CASSLTSGGPGELFF. Written as DNA, the CDR3 is TGTGCCAGCAGCTTAACTAGCGGGGGGCCCGGGGAGCTGTTTTTT.

This clone was detected only once. J is TRBJ2-7 and V is TRBV27; D is perhaps TRBD1 (6 bases). V was trimmed by 5 bases and J by 3 bases, leaving 20 bases between them. This CDR3 has 16 residues. Germline V gene lookup returns CDR1 MNHEY and CDR2 SMNVEV (reference sequence). CDR3 DNA: TGTGCCAGCAGTCCCTACCGACAGGAACATAACTACGAGCAGTACTTC. As protein: CASSPYRQEHNYEQYF.

The chain employs TRBV30 and TRBJ2-2; no reliable D call. V shed 7 bases and J shed 4 bases, with 19 bases lying between them. Per the germline V gene, CDR1 is GTSNPN and CDR2 is SVGIG (reference sequence). CDR3 length: 15 residues. CDR3 in amino acids: CASRGKGATTGELFF. As DNA, the CDR3 is TGTGCCTCCCGTGGTAAAGGAGCGACCACCGGGGAGCTGTTTTTT.